This entry is about one TCR beta chain. Its antigen is unknown. This entry is derived from a study of radiotherapy plus CTLA-4 blockade in lung cancer. Study-level information: Patients showed objective responses in under 20% of cases, and disease control was achieved by 25% to 35%.

Notes on the study in general: Reportedly, early blood T cell clone dynamics best predicted response, with interferon-beta. Blood-borne expansion of tumor-derived TCR clones followed radiotherapy plus ipilimumab.

The assay was immunoSEQ multiplex PCR, and TCRdb's table has in-frame clones only and misses some. The sample yields some 110,000 clones, 80% to 90% seen once. V was cut by 0 bases and J by 4 bases, with 14 bases left in between. The CDR3 runs 16 residues. Germline CDR1 and CDR2: SGDLS and YYNGEE. People whose metastatic non-small-cell lung cancer was chemo-refractory got focal radiation along with CTLA-4 blockade by ipilimumab. The sequencing used peripheral blood, collected from a patient treated with radiotherapy plus ipilimumab. J is TRBJ2-1 and V is TRBV9; tentative D call: TRBD2 (6 bases). The source is a human donor with non-small cell lung cancer that progressed on radiotherapy plus ipilimumab. DNA for the CDR3: TGTGCCAGCAGCGTAGGGGGTGGCGGGGTTTACAATGAGCAGTTCTTC. Its translation: CASSVGGGGVYNEQFF.